The T cell receptor (beta chain) described here comes from a study of CD8+CD57+ T cells in acquired aplastic anemia. The study's findings and limits: Any difference that existed in CD8+ Simpson's diversity between patients and controls was not significant. Sharing between patients and controls was observed for around 30 CD8+ CDR3 sequences.

CD8+CD57+ cell expansion had been shown by flow cytometry in patients chosen for sequencing. Severe acquired aplastic anemia was diagnosed in all patients. The use of genomic DNA as template underpinned the TCR beta VDJ and CDR3 profiling. In TCRdb, the reads were re-called with MiXCR into one record per CDR3 protein. Of roughly 160,000 distinct CDR3 sequences in the sample, 60% to 80% were seen once. Trimming took 6 bases from V and 2 from J; bases not matched to a gene: 7. Germline CDR1 is DFQATT and CDR2 is SNEGSKA (reference sequence). This CDR3 is 15 amino acids long. As to this clonotype: Antigen unknown.

Sequenced sample: sorted CD4+, CD8+, or CD8+CD57+ T cells (not recorded which) from PBMCs. V is TRBV20-1 and J is TRBJ2-2, with TRBD2 matching 9 bases. The sequence came from a human donor with aplastic anemia. DNA for the CDR3: TGCAGTGCCCACAGCGGGGGGAGAAACACCGGGGAGCTGTTTTTT. Residues: CSAHSGGRNTGELFF.